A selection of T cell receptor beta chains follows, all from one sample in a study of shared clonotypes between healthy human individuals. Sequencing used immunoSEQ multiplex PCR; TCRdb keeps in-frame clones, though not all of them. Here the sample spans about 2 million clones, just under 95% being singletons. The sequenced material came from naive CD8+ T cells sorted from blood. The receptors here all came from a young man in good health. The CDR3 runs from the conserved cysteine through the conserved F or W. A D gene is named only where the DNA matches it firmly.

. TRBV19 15 CASSIQDGLTDTQYF
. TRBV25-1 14 CASSEWGDTGELFF
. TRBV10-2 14 CASSESRTNEKLFF
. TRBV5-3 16 CARSLKRQVNTGELFF
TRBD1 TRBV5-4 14 CASSPGPGTGIMLF
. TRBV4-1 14 CASSQAVGDYGYTF
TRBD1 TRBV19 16 CASSRRPGQESYEQYF
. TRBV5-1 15 CASSLEPGTSYEQYF
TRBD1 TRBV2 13 CASSDQGEETQYF
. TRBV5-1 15 CASRPDGDGSSGYTF